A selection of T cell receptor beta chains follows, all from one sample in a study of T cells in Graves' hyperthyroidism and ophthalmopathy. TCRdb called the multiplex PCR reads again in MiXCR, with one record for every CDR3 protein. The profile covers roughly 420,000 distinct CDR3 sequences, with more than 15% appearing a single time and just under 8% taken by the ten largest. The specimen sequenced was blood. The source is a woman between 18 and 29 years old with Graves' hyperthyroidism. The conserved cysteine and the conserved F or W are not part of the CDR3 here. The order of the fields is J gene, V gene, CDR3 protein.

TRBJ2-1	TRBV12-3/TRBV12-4	ASSGAGTRGDNEQF
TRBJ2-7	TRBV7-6	ASSQRDSSYEQY
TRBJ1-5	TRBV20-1	SARGGQGLGQPQH
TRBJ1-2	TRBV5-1	ASALRSPNYGYT
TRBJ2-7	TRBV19	ASSPDFYEQY
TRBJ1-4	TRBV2	ATSKGSTNEKLF
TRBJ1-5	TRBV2	ASSEDRGHQPQH
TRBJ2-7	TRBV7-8	ASSLARGPEYEQY
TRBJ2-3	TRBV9	ASSVVGLSSTDTQY
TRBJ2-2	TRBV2	ASNNGGFGELF
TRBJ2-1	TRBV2	AILAGGDNEQF
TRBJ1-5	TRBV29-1	SVESRVNQPQH
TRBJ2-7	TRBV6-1	ASSSGGGYYEQY
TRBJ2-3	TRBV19	ASSPPGVLTDTQY
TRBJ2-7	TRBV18	ASSPPAGASEQY
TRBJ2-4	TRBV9	ASSETDKNIQY
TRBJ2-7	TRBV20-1	SAIWDSGPYEQY
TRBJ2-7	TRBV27	ASSRGTSGRNGEQY
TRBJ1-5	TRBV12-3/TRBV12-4	ASSSHVILGQDHYSNQPQH
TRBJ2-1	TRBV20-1	SASSSGRPSYNEQF
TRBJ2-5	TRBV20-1	SAGLAGVEETQY
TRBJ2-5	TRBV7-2	ASSPDRGRPQY
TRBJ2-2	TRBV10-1	ASSMGQGTGELF
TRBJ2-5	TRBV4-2	ASSWGLAGETQY
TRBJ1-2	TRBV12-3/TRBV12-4	ASSSSGTGEADGYT
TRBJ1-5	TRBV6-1	ASRGGETGQPQH
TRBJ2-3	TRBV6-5	ASSYSRSFRDTQY
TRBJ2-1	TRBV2	ASSTRGGYNEQF
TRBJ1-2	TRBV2	ASMGGPGGYT
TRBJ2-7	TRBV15	ATSRRTGEVDEQY
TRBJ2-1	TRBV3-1	ASSRNAGSHEQF
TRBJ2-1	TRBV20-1	SAGDGYNEQF
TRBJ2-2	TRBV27	ASTTRPGTGELF
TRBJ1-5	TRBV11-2	ASSPSGNQPQH
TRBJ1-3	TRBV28	ASSSPHLDKTPKEGNTIY
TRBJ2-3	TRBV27	ASSFTGVGDTQY
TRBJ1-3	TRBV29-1	SVAKSSGNTIY
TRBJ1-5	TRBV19	ASRRGDPGGQPQH
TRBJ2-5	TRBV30	AWNRAETQY
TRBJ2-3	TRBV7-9	ASSMSGTDTQY
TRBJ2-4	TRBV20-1	SARMAGANIQY
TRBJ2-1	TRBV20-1	SARARGLAVRSYNEQF